This TCR beta chain originates from a study of blood T cell repertoires in COVID-19. Study context: PBMCs, B-cell-depleted T cells, or T cells provided the cDNA or gDNA that made up the material.

The CDR3 totals 16 residues. V dropped 2 bases and J dropped 7; count of bases not matched to a gene: 13. Per germline, CDR1 MNHEY and CDR2 SMNVEV (reference sequence). A single count supports this clone. Data came from immunoSEQ multiplex PCR; TCRdb stores just in-frame clones and leaves some out. Here the sample spans about 75,000 clones, approximately 86% being singletons. This chain joins TRBV27 and TRBJ2-5; 7 bases match TRBD2. This clonotype originated in a man older than 75 with COVID-19, enrolled during active disease. Sequenced: peripheral blood. CDR3 loop: CASSLKGRGTPRTQYF. CDR3 coding DNA: TGTGCCAGCAGTTTAAAGGGGAGGGGAACGCCCCGGACCCAGTACTTC.